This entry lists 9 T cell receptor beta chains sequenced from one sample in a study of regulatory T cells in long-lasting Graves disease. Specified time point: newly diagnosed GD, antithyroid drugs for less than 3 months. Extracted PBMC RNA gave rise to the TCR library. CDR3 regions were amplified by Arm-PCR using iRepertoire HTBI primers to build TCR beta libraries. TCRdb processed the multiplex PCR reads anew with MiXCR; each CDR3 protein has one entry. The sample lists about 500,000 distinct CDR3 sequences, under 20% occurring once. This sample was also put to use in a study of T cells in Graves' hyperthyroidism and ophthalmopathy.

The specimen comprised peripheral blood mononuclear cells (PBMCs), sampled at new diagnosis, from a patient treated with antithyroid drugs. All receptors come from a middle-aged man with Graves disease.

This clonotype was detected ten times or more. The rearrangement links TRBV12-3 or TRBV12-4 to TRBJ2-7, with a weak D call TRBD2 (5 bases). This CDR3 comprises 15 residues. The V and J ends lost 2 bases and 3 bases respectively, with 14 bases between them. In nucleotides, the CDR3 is TGTGCCAGCAGTTTACGGGGAGCTGTCTTCTACGAGCAGTACTTC. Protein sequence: CASSLRGAVFYEQYF.

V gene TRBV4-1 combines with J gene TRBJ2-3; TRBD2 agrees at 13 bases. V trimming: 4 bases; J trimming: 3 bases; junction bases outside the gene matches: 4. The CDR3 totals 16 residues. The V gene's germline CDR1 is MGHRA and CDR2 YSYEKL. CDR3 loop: CASSRTSGSPTDTQYF. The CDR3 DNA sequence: TGCGCCAGCAGCCGGACTAGCGGGAGCCCAACAGATACGCAGTATTTT.

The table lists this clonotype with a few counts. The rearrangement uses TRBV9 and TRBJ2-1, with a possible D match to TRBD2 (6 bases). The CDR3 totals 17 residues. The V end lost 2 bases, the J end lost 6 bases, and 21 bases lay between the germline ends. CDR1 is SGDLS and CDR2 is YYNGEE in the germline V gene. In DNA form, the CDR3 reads TGTGCCAGCAGCGTTGAGGGATTAGCGGCCCCATTCAATGAGCAGTTCTTC. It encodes CASSVEGLAAPFNEQFF.

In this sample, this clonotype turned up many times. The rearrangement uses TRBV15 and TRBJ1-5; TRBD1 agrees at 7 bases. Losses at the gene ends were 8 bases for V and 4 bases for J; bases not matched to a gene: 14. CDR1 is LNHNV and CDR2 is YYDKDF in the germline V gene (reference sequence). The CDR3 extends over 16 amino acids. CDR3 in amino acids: CATVPGGDSQNQPQHF. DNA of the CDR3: TGTGCCACCGTCCCAGGGGGAGACAGTCAAAATCAGCCCCAGCATTTT.

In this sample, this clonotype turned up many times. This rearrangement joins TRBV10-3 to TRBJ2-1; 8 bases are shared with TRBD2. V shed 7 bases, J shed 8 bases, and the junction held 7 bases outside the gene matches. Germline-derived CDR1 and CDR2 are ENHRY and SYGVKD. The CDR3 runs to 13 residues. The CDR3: CAIKQRELDEQFF. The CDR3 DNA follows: TGTGCCATCAAGCAGCGGGAGCTGGATGAGCAGTTCTTC.

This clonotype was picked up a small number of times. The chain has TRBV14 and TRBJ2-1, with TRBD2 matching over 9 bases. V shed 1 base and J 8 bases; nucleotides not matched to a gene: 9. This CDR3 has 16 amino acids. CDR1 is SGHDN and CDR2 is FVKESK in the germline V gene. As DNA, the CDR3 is TGTGCCAGCAGCCAAGTTATCTTAGCGGGAGCTGATGAGCAGTTCTTC. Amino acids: CASSQVILAGADEQFF.

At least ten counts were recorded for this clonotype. This CDR3 reads CSARDPSAWSTDTQYF. The CDR3 nucleotides are TGCAGTGCTAGAGACCCCTCGGCTTGGAGCACAGATACGCAGTATTTT. V and J are TRBV20-1 and TRBJ2-3; D not certain. Germline loops: CDR1 DFQATT, CDR2 SNEGSKA (reference sequence). V was shortened by 0 bases and J by 0 bases, with 13 bases between the two germline ends. CDR3 length: 16 residues.

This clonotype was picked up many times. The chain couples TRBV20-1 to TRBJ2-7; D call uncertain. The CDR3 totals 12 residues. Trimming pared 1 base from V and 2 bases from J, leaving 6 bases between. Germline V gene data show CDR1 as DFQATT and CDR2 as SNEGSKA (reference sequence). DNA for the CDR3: TGCAGTGCTAGAGGTTTTACCTACGAGCAGTACTTC. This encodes CSARGFTYEQYF.

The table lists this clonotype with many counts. The CDR3 DNA is TGTGCCAGCAGTTACGCGGCATTACCCACAGATACGCAGTATTTT. Encoded protein: CASSYAALPTDTQYF. The rearrangement links TRBV6-2 or TRBV6-3 to TRBJ2-3; D is unclear. V was shortened by 2 bases and J by 2 bases, with 11 bases between the two germline ends. This CDR3 has 15 residues. Germline V CDR1 and CDR2: MNHEY, SVGEGT.